This T cell receptor (beta chain) was observed in a study of early T cells in non-severe SARS-CoV-2 infection. Trimming cost V 2 bases and J 0 bases; bases outside gene matches: 2. CDR3 size: 16 residues. Germline V gene sequence: CDR1 DFQATT, CDR2 SNEGSKA (reference sequence). Unique molecular identifier tags were affixed to discrete cDNA molecules. TCRdb ran MiXCR on the 5' RACE reads and lists one entry per CDR3 protein. Of under 70,000 distinct CDR3 sequences in the sample, over 5% were seen once. The chain joins TRBV20-1 to TRBJ2-2, with 11 bases aligning to TRBD1. What was sequenced was whole blood. This clonotype was obtained from an adult who was a healthcare worker with PCR-confirmed SARS-CoV-2 infection or an uninfected control (not recorded which). As DNA, the CDR3 is TGCAGTGCTAGATCGGGACAGGGGGCGAACACCGGGGAGCTGTTTTTT. Protein: CSARSGQGANTGELFF.